Listed below are T cell receptor beta chains from one sample, sequenced in a study of T-cell memory formation after mild COVID-19. TCRdb fed the 5' RACE reads into MiXCR, producing one record per CDR3 protein. The table shows hundreds of thousands of distinct CDR3 sequences, with approximately 25% occurring only once. The sample comprised PBMCs or a T cell subset sorted from them (not recorded which). The receptors shown here come from an adult woman who had mild COVID-19 (a few samples of this study predate the infection). Cell type and time point are not known. Both conserved end residues are part of each CDR3. A D gene is named only where the DNA matches it firmly. Size tells how often a clone was seen (once, few, many) or the class of an expanded clone, and some rows leave it out.

V gene: TRBV7-9; clone size: few; CDR3 length: 13; J gene: TRBJ2-7; D gene: NA; CDR3 DNA: TGTGCCAGCAGCTCCTCCAGGACCTACGAGCAGTACTTC; CDR3 protein: CASSSSRTYEQYF
V gene: TRBV6-5; clone size: NA; CDR3 length: 15; J gene: TRBJ2-7; D gene: NA; CDR3 DNA: TGTGCCAGCAGTTACTCTGGGGCAGCCTCCTACGAGCAGTACTTC; CDR3 protein: CASSYSGAASYEQYF
V gene: TRBV29-1; clone size: few; CDR3 length: 13; J gene: TRBJ2-7; D gene: NA; CDR3 DNA: TGCAGCGTTGAGGTGGCGCCCACCTACGAGCAGTACTTC; CDR3 protein: CSVEVAPTYEQYF
V gene: TRBV25-1; clone size: NA; CDR3 length: 15; J gene: TRBJ2-1; D gene: TRBD2; CDR3 DNA: TGTGCCAGCAGTGAATTAGCGGGGGGCCGGAATGAGCAGTTCTTC; CDR3 protein: CASSELAGGRNEQFF
V gene: TRBV24-1; clone size: NA; CDR3 length: 17; J gene: TRBJ2-2; D gene: NA; CDR3 DNA: TGTGCCACCAGTGATTTGAACAGGGACACGAACACCGGGGAGCTGTTTTTT; CDR3 protein: CATSDLNRDTNTGELFF
V gene: TRBV9; clone size: NA; CDR3 length: 13; J gene: TRBJ2-2; D gene: NA; CDR3 DNA: TGTGCCAGCAGCGACCGACTGGGCGGGGAGCTGTTTTTT; CDR3 protein: CASSDRLGGELFF
V gene: TRBV7-2; clone size: few; CDR3 length: 15; J gene: TRBJ1-1; D gene: NA; CDR3 DNA: TGTGCCAGCAGCTTAATCGGACAGATGAACACTGAAGCTTTCTTT; CDR3 protein: CASSLIGQMNTEAFF
V gene: TRBV12-3/TRBV12-4; clone size: once; CDR3 length: 18; J gene: TRBJ2-4; D gene: TRBD2; CDR3 DNA: TGTGCCAGCAGTCCGATAGCGGGCCTGAGCTCCGGCAAAAACATTCAGTACTTC; CDR3 protein: CASSPIAGLSSGKNIQYF
V gene: TRBV3-1; clone size: NA; CDR3 length: 15; J gene: TRBJ2-3; D gene: NA; CDR3 DNA: TGTGCCAGCAGCCAAGCCGTGCACGGCACAGATACGCAGTATTTT; CDR3 protein: CASSQAVHGTDTQYF
V gene: TRBV7-9; clone size: few; CDR3 length: 14; J gene: TRBJ1-3; D gene: NA; CDR3 DNA: TGTGCCGGGTCTGGCAGGAGCTCTGGAAACACCATATATTTT; CDR3 protein: CAGSGRSSGNTIYF
V gene: TRBV7-9; clone size: few; CDR3 length: 11; J gene: TRBJ2-7; D gene: NA; CDR3 DNA: TGTGCCAGCGGATATCATGGCGAGCAGTACTTC; CDR3 protein: CASGYHGEQYF
V gene: TRBV25-1; clone size: few; CDR3 length: 15; J gene: TRBJ2-1; D gene: TRBD2; CDR3 DNA: TGTGCCAGCAGGCGAGGCGGGAGCTCCTACAATGAGCAGTTCTTC; CDR3 protein: CASRRGGSSYNEQFF
V gene: TRBV5-6; clone size: few; CDR3 length: 14; J gene: TRBJ2-5; D gene: NA; CDR3 DNA: TGTGCCAGCAGCTTGGTGGGCCCGGGAGAGACCCAGTACTTC; CDR3 protein: CASSLVGPGETQYF
V gene: TRBV9; clone size: few; CDR3 length: 15; J gene: TRBJ2-5; D gene: TRBD1; CDR3 DNA: TGTGCCAGCAGCGCGGGACAGGGGGCGCGGGAGACCCAGTACTTC; CDR3 protein: CASSAGQGARETQYF
V gene: TRBV7-2; clone size: NA; CDR3 length: 16; J gene: TRBJ2-1; D gene: TRBD2; CDR3 DNA: TGTGCCAGCAGCTCTACGGGCTCGCGGGAGCGCAATGAGCAGTTCTTC; CDR3 protein: CASSSTGSRERNEQFF
V gene: TRBV9; clone size: few; CDR3 length: 17; J gene: TRBJ2-7; D gene: TRBD1; CDR3 DNA: TGTGCCAGCAGCGTACGATATTGGTGGACAGGGTACCAAAAGCGGTACTTC; CDR3 protein: CASSVRYWWTGYQKRYF
V gene: TRBV5-6; clone size: NA; CDR3 length: 16; J gene: TRBJ2-7; D gene: NA; CDR3 DNA: TGTGCCAGCAGCCGTTTGACAGATCTACGGCGAGGCGAGCAGTACTTC; CDR3 protein: CASSRLTDLRRGEQYF
V gene: TRBV7-9; clone size: NA; CDR3 length: 12; J gene: TRBJ2-1; D gene: NA; CDR3 DNA: TGTGCCAGCAGCCCCTCGGTCAATGAGCAGTTCTTC; CDR3 protein: CASSPSVNEQFF
V gene: TRBV5-5; clone size: NA; CDR3 length: 14; J gene: TRBJ2-3; D gene: NA; CDR3 DNA: TGTGCCAGCAGCTTCTCCCAACGCACAGATACGCAGTATTTT; CDR3 protein: CASSFSQRTDTQYF
V gene: TRBV7-6; clone size: NA; CDR3 length: 16; J gene: TRBJ1-4; D gene: NA; CDR3 DNA: TGTGCCAGCAGCTCGGGGCCGTCCTACCCTAATGAAAAACTGTTTTTT; CDR3 protein: CASSSGPSYPNEKLFF
V gene: TRBV6-5; clone size: NA; CDR3 length: 13; J gene: TRBJ1-4; D gene: NA; CDR3 DNA: TGTGCCAGCAGTTGGACTAGTACCGAAAAACTGTTTTTT; CDR3 protein: CASSWTSTEKLFF
V gene: TRBV9; clone size: NA; CDR3 length: 15; J gene: TRBJ2-1; D gene: NA; CDR3 DNA: TGTGCCAGCAGCGCCGGGGGTACCAGACGCTATGAGCAGTTCTTC; CDR3 protein: CASSAGGTRRYEQFF
V gene: TRBV20-1; clone size: NA; CDR3 length: 14; J gene: TRBJ2-7; D gene: TRBD2; CDR3 DNA: TGCAGTGCTAGAGAGGTGGGACTAACCTACGAGCAGTACTTC; CDR3 protein: CSAREVGLTYEQYF
V gene: TRBV9; clone size: many; CDR3 length: 11; J gene: TRBJ1-1; D gene: NA; CDR3 DNA: TGTGCCAGCAGCCTCGACAGTGAAGCTTTCTTT; CDR3 protein: CASSLDSEAFF
V gene: TRBV5-1; clone size: few; CDR3 length: 15; J gene: TRBJ1-2; D gene: NA; CDR3 DNA: TGCGCCAGCAGCTTGGAACAGATCACAAACTATGGCTACACCTTC; CDR3 protein: CASSLEQITNYGYTF
V gene: TRBV30; clone size: NA; CDR3 length: 15; J gene: TRBJ2-3; D gene: TRBD2; CDR3 DNA: TGTGCCTGGAGTGGACTAGCGGGGGACTCCTATACGCAGTATTTT; CDR3 protein: CAWSGLAGDSYTQYF
V gene: TRBV19; clone size: once; CDR3 length: 16; J gene: TRBJ1-5; D gene: NA; CDR3 DNA: TGTGCCAGTAGTATGCCAGGCACCCTTAGCAATCAGCCCCAGCATTTT; CDR3 protein: CASSMPGTLSNQPQHF
V gene: TRBV27; clone size: NA; CDR3 length: 16; J gene: TRBJ2-1; D gene: TRBD2; CDR3 DNA: TGTGCCAGCAGTTTAGTAGGGAGGGCCTCTTACAATGAGCAGTTCTTC; CDR3 protein: CASSLVGRASYNEQFF
V gene: TRBV3-1; clone size: few; CDR3 length: 12; J gene: TRBJ2-7; D gene: NA; CDR3 DNA: TGTGCCAGCAGCCAAGATCAAGGCGAGCAGTACTTC; CDR3 protein: CASSQDQGEQYF
V gene: TRBV7-3; clone size: NA; CDR3 length: 18; J gene: TRBJ2-1; D gene: NA; CDR3 DNA: TGTGCCAGCAGCTTAATGGGGGCTGCGACAGCTAGTGGGAATGAGCAGTTCTTC; CDR3 protein: CASSLMGAATASGNEQFF
V gene: TRBV24-1; clone size: few; CDR3 length: 13; J gene: TRBJ2-7; D gene: NA; CDR3 DNA: TGTGCCACCAGTGAAGGGTTTTCGCTCGAGCAGTACTTC; CDR3 protein: CATSEGFSLEQYF
V gene: TRBV20-1; clone size: NA; CDR3 length: 14; J gene: TRBJ2-7; D gene: NA; CDR3 DNA: TGCAGTGCTAGTTTGGAGCATCGAGGCTACGAGCAGTACTTC; CDR3 protein: CSASLEHRGYEQYF
V gene: TRBV24-1; clone size: few; CDR3 length: 14; J gene: TRBJ2-7; D gene: TRBD2; CDR3 DNA: TGTGCCACCAGTGACTTGACTAGCGGGAGGCGGCAGTACTTC; CDR3 protein: CATSDLTSGRRQYF
V gene: TRBV7-3; clone size: NA; CDR3 length: 16; J gene: TRBJ2-1; D gene: TRBD2; CDR3 DNA: TGTGCCAGCAGCATCCTAGCGGGGGTCACCTACAATGAGCAGTTCTTC; CDR3 protein: CASSILAGVTYNEQFF
V gene: TRBV7-8; clone size: NA; CDR3 length: 15; J gene: TRBJ2-1; D gene: NA; CDR3 DNA: TGTGCCAGCAGCTTAGCTAGCGGAAACTACAATGAGCAGTTCTTC; CDR3 protein: CASSLASGNYNEQFF
V gene: TRBV5-1; clone size: few; CDR3 length: 15; J gene: TRBJ2-7; D gene: TRBD2; CDR3 DNA: TGCGCCAGCAGCGTGGCCGGGACTAGCGGGCCAGAGCAGTACTTC; CDR3 protein: CASSVAGTSGPEQYF
V gene: TRBV7-6; clone size: NA; CDR3 length: 15; J gene: TRBJ2-3; D gene: TRBD2; CDR3 DNA: TGTGCCAGCAGCTTAGCGCGGGGGGCGGGAGATACGCAGTATTTT; CDR3 protein: CASSLARGAGDTQYF
V gene: TRBV7-9; clone size: few; CDR3 length: 13; J gene: TRBJ2-1; D gene: TRBD1; CDR3 DNA: TGTGCCACCACCAGACAGGGGGCTAATGAGCAGTTCTTC; CDR3 protein: CATTRQGANEQFF
V gene: TRBV12-3/TRBV12-4; clone size: many; CDR3 length: 13; J gene: TRBJ1-4; D gene: NA; CDR3 DNA: TGTGCCAGCAAGCGTTCAACTAATGAAAAACTGTTTTTT; CDR3 protein: CASKRSTNEKLFF
V gene: TRBV18; clone size: NA; CDR3 length: 17; J gene: TRBJ2-2; D gene: NA; CDR3 DNA: TGTGCCAGCTCACCACCGCAGAGACAGGCGAACACCGGGGAGCTGTTTTTT; CDR3 protein: CASSPPQRQANTGELFF
V gene: TRBV4-3; clone size: NA; CDR3 length: 14; J gene: TRBJ1-1; D gene: NA; CDR3 DNA: TGCGCCAGCAGCCAAGCATTCGGGGGCACTGAAGCTTTCTTT; CDR3 protein: CASSQAFGGTEAFF
V gene: TRBV7-2; clone size: NA; CDR3 length: 15; J gene: TRBJ1-2; D gene: NA; CDR3 DNA: TGTGCCAGCAGCCCCCGGGGAGGAGGGATTGATGGCTACACCTTC; CDR3 protein: CASSPRGGGIDGYTF
V gene: TRBV6-2/TRBV6-3; clone size: few; CDR3 length: 14; J gene: TRBJ2-1; D gene: NA; CDR3 DNA: TGTGCCAGCAGCTCCACAACATCCTACAATGAGCAGTTCTTC; CDR3 protein: CASSSTTSYNEQFF
V gene: TRBV20-1; clone size: NA; CDR3 length: 13; J gene: TRBJ1-1; D gene: NA; CDR3 DNA: TGCAGTGCTAGAGAACAGGGTGACACTGAAGCTTTCTTT; CDR3 protein: CSAREQGDTEAFF
V gene: TRBV5-5; clone size: many; CDR3 length: 13; J gene: TRBJ2-1; D gene: TRBD2; CDR3 DNA: TGTGCCAGCAGCTTTGGCCTAGCGGGAGAGCAGTTCTTC; CDR3 protein: CASSFGLAGEQFF
V gene: TRBV12-3/TRBV12-4; clone size: few; CDR3 length: 14; J gene: TRBJ2-7; D gene: NA; CDR3 DNA: TGTGCCAGCAGTTCGGAGGGGGTATCCTACGAGCAGTACTTC; CDR3 protein: CASSSEGVSYEQYF
V gene: TRBV24-1; clone size: few; CDR3 length: 15; J gene: TRBJ1-5; D gene: NA; CDR3 DNA: TGTGCCACCAGTGATCACAGGGAGTTGCATGAGCCCCAGCATTTT; CDR3 protein: CATSDHRELHEPQHF
V gene: TRBV6-2/TRBV6-3; clone size: NA; CDR3 length: 13; J gene: TRBJ2-1; D gene: TRBD2; CDR3 DNA: TGTGCCACACGACTAGCGGGAGGGGGTGAGCAGTTCTTC; CDR3 protein: CATRLAGGGEQFF
V gene: TRBV12-3/TRBV12-4; clone size: many; CDR3 length: 15; J gene: TRBJ2-5; D gene: TRBD1; CDR3 DNA: TGTGCCAGCAGTTTAGACAGGGGCCTCCAAGAGACCCAGTACTTC; CDR3 protein: CASSLDRGLQETQYF
V gene: TRBV29-1; clone size: NA; CDR3 length: 12; J gene: TRBJ1-5; D gene: NA; CDR3 DNA: TGCAGCGTTGTCGACGGCAATCAGCCCCAGCATTTT; CDR3 protein: CSVVDGNQPQHF
V gene: TRBV9; clone size: NA; CDR3 length: 14; J gene: TRBJ1-1; D gene: TRBD1; CDR3 DNA: TGTGCCAGCAGCGCAACAGGGGCCGACACTGAAGCTTTCTTT; CDR3 protein: CASSATGADTEAFF
V gene: TRBV24-1; clone size: many; CDR3 length: 15; J gene: TRBJ2-2; D gene: TRBD1; CDR3 DNA: TGTGCCACCAGCTGGACAGGGCTTGACACCGGGGAGCTGTTTTTT; CDR3 protein: CATSWTGLDTGELFF
V gene: TRBV4-2; clone size: few; CDR3 length: 14; J gene: TRBJ1-3; D gene: NA; CDR3 DNA: TGTGCCAGCAGGACCCTCGGCTCTGGAAACACCATATATTTT; CDR3 protein: CASRTLGSGNTIYF
V gene: TRBV27; clone size: few; CDR3 length: 14; J gene: TRBJ2-6; D gene: NA; CDR3 DNA: TGTGCCAGCAGATCTCATAGTGGGGCCAACGTCCTGACTTTC; CDR3 protein: CASRSHSGANVLTF
V gene: TRBV7-3; clone size: NA; CDR3 length: 17; J gene: TRBJ2-2; D gene: NA; CDR3 DNA: TGTGCCAGCAGCTTAACGTTGGACAGCGCGAGCACCGGGGAGCTGTTTTTT; CDR3 protein: CASSLTLDSASTGELFF
V gene: TRBV11-2; clone size: NA; CDR3 length: 13; J gene: TRBJ1-1; D gene: NA; CDR3 DNA: TGTGCCAGCAGCTTAGATCGGGGCGCACCGGCTTTCTTT; CDR3 protein: CASSLDRGAPAFF
V gene: TRBV20-1; clone size: few; CDR3 length: 14; J gene: TRBJ2-1; D gene: TRBD2; CDR3 DNA: TGCCGCCCGAGGGGACTAGCGGATTACAATGAGCAGTTCTTC; CDR3 protein: CRPRGLADYNEQFF
V gene: TRBV6-6; clone size: NA; CDR3 length: 14; J gene: TRBJ2-3; D gene: TRBD2; CDR3 DNA: TGTGCCAGCAGTGACGCGGGGGGGAGAGATACGCAGTATTTT; CDR3 protein: CASSDAGGRDTQYF